One T cell receptor beta chain is described in this entry. No antigen is known for it. Primers for the PCR totalled 60 Vbeta and 13 Jbeta. Repertoires were generated with immunoSEQ multiplex PCR, while TCRdb's copy carries only in-frame clones and drops some. This sample yields under 250,000 clones, of which roughly 84% are seen a single time; roughly 0.7% belongs to the top ten. The CDR3 is made up of 16 amino acids. Germline CDR1 reads MNHNS; CDR2 reads SASEGT. V lost 2 bases to trimming and J lost 0 bases, with 13 bases between them. The data are from a study of cytomegalovirus exposure and HLA in healthy donors. Regarding the study as a whole: Some V segments could not be told apart, so they were left out, TRBV6-2 and TRBV6-3 among them.

The sample was PBMCs. This chain links TRBV6-1 with TRBJ1-1; D might be TRBD1 (5 bases). This TCR came from a boy aged 2 to 10 in good health and CMV-seronegative. For the CDR3, the DNA is TGTGCCAGCAGTGAATTTAACAGGTTTTTGAACACTGAAGCTTTCTTT. Translated, it gives CASSEFNRFLNTEAFF.